This T cell receptor beta chain is from a study of shared clonotypes between healthy human individuals. The germline V gene encodes CDR1 MDHEN and CDR2 SYDVKM. CDR3 length: 14 residues. The V and J ends lost 5 bases and 7 bases respectively, with 15 bases between them. Some clones are missing from TCRdb's copy, which holds only in-frame ones; the method was immunoSEQ multiplex PCR. The sample has approximately 1,500,000 clones; 95% to 99% are singletons. All donors were healthy HIV-negative adults lacking recent acute infections or vaccinations. The study separated CD4+ cells into CD45RA+ naive and CD45RA-negative memory subsets. For this clone: Its antigen is undetermined.

Study-wide points: It was observed that roughly 5% of naive CD4 clonotypes were shared across several donors.

The chain recombines TRBV28 with TRBJ1-5, with a weak D call TRBD1 (5 bases). The material sequenced was naive CD4+ T cells sorted from blood. Indicated subset: CD45RA+ positively selected. The TCR was taken from a man younger than 40 in good health. The CDR3 protein is CASSPPGPLQPQHF. In DNA, the CDR3 is TGTGCCAGCAGTCCGCCGGGACCTCTCCAGCCCCAGCATTTT. Supplemented by reference TRBV28 and TRBJ1-5, the full variable domain reads DVKVTQSSRYLVKRTGEKVFLECVQDMDHENMFWYRQDPGLGLRLIYFSYDVKMKEKGDIPEGYSVSREKKERFSLILESASTNQTSMYLCASSPPGPLQPQHFGDGTRLSIL.